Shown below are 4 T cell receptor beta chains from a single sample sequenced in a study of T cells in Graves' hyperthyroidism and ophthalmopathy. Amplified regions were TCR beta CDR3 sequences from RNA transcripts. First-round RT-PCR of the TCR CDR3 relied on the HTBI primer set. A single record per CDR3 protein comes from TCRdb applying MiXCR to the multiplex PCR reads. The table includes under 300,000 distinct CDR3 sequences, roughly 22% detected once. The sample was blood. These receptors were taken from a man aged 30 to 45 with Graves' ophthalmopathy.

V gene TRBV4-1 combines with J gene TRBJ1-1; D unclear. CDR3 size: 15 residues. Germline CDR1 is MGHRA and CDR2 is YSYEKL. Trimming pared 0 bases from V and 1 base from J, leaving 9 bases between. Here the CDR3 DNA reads TGCGCCAGCAGCCAAGATCTATGGGGGAACACTGAAGCTTTCTTT. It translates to CASSQDLWGNTEAFF.

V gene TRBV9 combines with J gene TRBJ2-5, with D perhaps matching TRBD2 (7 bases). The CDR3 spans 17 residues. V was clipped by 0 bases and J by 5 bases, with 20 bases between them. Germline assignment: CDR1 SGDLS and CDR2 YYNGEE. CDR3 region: CASSVASRGGATETQYF. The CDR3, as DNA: TGTGCCAGCAGCGTAGCTAGTAGGGGGGGAGCGACGGAGACCCAGTACTTC.

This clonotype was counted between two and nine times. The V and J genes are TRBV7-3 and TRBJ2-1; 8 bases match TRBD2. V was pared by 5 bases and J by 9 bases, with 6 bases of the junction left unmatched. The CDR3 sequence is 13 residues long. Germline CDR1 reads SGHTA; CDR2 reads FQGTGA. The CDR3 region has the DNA TGTGCCAGCAGCCCGCGGACTAGCAGTGAGCAGTTCTTC. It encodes CASSPRTSSEQFF.

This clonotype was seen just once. CDR3 in DNA: TGTGCCAGCAGTTTTGGCGCGTTGGGACTACCCAACACCGGGGAGCTGTTTTTT. This gives the protein CASSFGALGLPNTGELFF. The gene calls are TRBV12-3 or TRBV12-4 and TRBJ2-2; TRBD2 matches 7 bases. CDR3 length: 18 amino acids. V trimming: 3 bases; J trimming: 2 bases; junction bases outside the gene matches: 12.